Given below is one T cell receptor (beta chain) in context. What it binds is not known. The table came from immunoSEQ multiplex PCR; TCRdb's copy has only in-frame clones and leaves some out. In the table there are approximately 120,000 clones, around 87% of which are singletons. The entry originates in a study of T cell responses to AZD1222 COVID-19 vaccine. Points from the study as a whole: In the spike-specific TCR repertoire, nearly half reportedly target unmutated variant regions. Repertoire collection took place solely once the T cell response had peaked.

Second doses that came at about 4 or about 12 weeks were put together. The V and J ends lost 0 bases and 5 bases respectively, with 10 bases between them. The CDR3 spans 15 residues. Looked up from germline, CDR1 is SEHNR and CDR2 is FQNEAQ (reference sequence). The sequences come from peripheral blood, collected 28 days after the second AZD1222 dose. This receptor was obtained from an adult who received the AZD1222 COVID-19 vaccine. The rearrangement links TRBV7-9 to TRBJ1-4; weak D call: TRBD1 (5 bases). This chain's CDR3 is CASSLAATANEKLFF. CDR3 sequence (DNA): TGTGCCAGCAGCTTAGCGGCGACAGCCAATGAAAAACTGTTTTTT.